This TCR beta chain was recorded in a study of cytomegalovirus exposure and HLA in healthy donors. About this clone itself: The antigen is not known.

General study findings and limits: Researchers reported that a few CMV-associated chains were confirmed in vitro as CMV antigen-specific. First-cohort TCR clusters tended to co-occur in the 90 to 150 validation repertoires, a later analysis found. Some public TCRs appeared in many individuals, while most sequences were rare. Cytomegalovirus-associated TCR beta chains were listed, numbering more than 150.

Germline CDR1 reads SGHKS; CDR2 reads YYEKEE (reference sequence). This CDR3 comprises 13 residues. V was shortened by 4 bases and J by 8 bases, with 13 bases between the two germline ends. Produced via immunoSEQ multiplex PCR; TCRdb's table is partial and in-frame only. Found here are fewer than 250,000 clones, over 65% of them singletons; the top ten hold roughly 5.5%. Sequencing was carried out using PBMCs. The chain links TRBV5-5 to TRBJ2-1, with D perhaps TRBD2 (5 bases). The origin of this receptor is a woman in her late teens or twenties in good health and CMV-seronegative. CDR3 in amino acids: CASSPGLIDEQFF. The CDR3 DNA reads TGTGCCAGCAGCCCCGGACTCATTGATGAGCAGTTCTTC.